These 27 T cell receptor beta chains came from one sample sequenced in a study of OX40 agonist ivuxolimab in advanced cancers. TCRdb's copy holds only in-frame clones and misses some; the assay was immunoSEQ multiplex PCR. The table has about 24,000 clones, approximately 90% seen once. The starting material was CD4+ or CD8+ T cells sorted from blood, obtained in a trial of the OX40 agonist ivuxolimab. These receptors all stem from an adult with an advanced solid tumor such as melanoma, head and neck, liver or kidney cancer.

The rearrangement links TRBV6-1 to TRBJ2-2, with 8 bases matching TRBD1. The CDR3 runs 15 residues. Germline V lookup: CDR1 MNHNS, CDR2 SASEGT. V lost 8 bases, J lost 4 bases, and 9 bases stayed unmatched. The CDR3 spells CASYGQGWSTGELFF. CDR3 sequence (DNA): TGTGCCAGCTATGGACAGGGCTGGAGCACCGGGGAGCTGTTTTTT.

This clone was observed a single time. V gene TRBV30 combines with J gene TRBJ2-6, with D unclear. The CDR3 is made up of 16 amino acids. Trimming took off 3 bases at V and 2 bases at J, with 14 bases between the two ends. Germline V gene sequence: CDR1 GTSNPN, CDR2 SVGIG (reference sequence). This CDR3 is CAWSPPSRPGANVLTF. CDR3 bases: TGTGCCTGGAGCCCACCCTCTCGTCCTGGGGCCAACGTCCTGACTTTC.

This sequence joins TRBV19 and TRBJ1-2; a possible D gene is TRBD1 (5 bases). This CDR3 spans 16 amino acids. CDR1 and CDR2 (germline): LNHDA, SQIVND (reference sequence). Trimming took 3 bases from V and 4 from J, leaving 18 bases between them. The CDR3 spells CASSIGGQGLGYGYTF. CDR3 nucleotide sequence: TGTGCCAGTAGTATCGGCGGTCAGGGCTTAGGCTATGGCTACACCTTC.

The genes are TRBV4-3 and TRBJ1-1; 7 nucleotides match TRBD1. Germline lookup yields CDR1 LGHNA and CDR2 YSLEER. V lost 2 bases and J lost 5; bases outside the gene matches: 8. The CDR3 spans 15 residues. The CDR3 sequence is CASSQSGQEGTEAFF. CDR3 DNA: TGCGCCAGCAGCCAATCAGGACAGGAGGGAACTGAAGCTTTCTTT.

The rearrangement uses TRBV6-1 and TRBJ1-2; no definite D call. Trimming left V 3 bases short and J 2 bases short, with 7 bases between. The CDR3 covers 13 residues. Germline CDR1 reads MNHNS; CDR2 reads SASEGT. The CDR3 sequence: CASSDLDNYGYTF. The CDR3 bases are TGTGCCAGCAGTGATTTGGACAACTATGGCTACACCTTC.

The J gene is TRBJ1-4, the V gene TRBV4-1; D gene unclear. CDR1 and CDR2 (germline): MGHRA, YSYEKL. V lost 4 bases and J lost 4, with 7 bases in between. The CDR3 length is 13 residues. The CDR3, as DNA: TGCGCCAGCAGCCGGCAGTTTAATGAAAAACTGTTTTTT. As protein: CASSRQFNEKLFF.

V usage is TRBV7-2 and J usage is TRBJ2-5; 12 bases match TRBD2. The better agreement between TRBJ2-7 and the DNA end casts doubt on the J call. Germline V gene data show CDR1 as SGHTA and CDR2 as FQGNSA. This CDR3 is built from 15 residues. The CDR3 DNA reads TGTGCCAGCAGCTTTCTAGCGGGGGGGCTTAGCGAGCAGTACTTC. It specifies CASSFLAGGLSEQYF.

The CDR3 DNA sequence: TGTGCCAGCAGCCCTAAGGGCGCCCCCTACGAGCAGTACTTC. Translating it yields CASSPKGAPYEQYF. The chain uses TRBV5-6 and TRBJ2-7; D remains ambiguous. V lost 4 bases to trimming and J lost 2 bases, with 13 bases between them. This CDR3 contains 14 residues. In germline, CDR1 is SGHDT, CDR2 YYEEEE. The variable domain in full, with the rest retrieved from reference TRBV5-6 and TRBJ2-7, is DAGVTQSPTHLIKTRGQQVTLRCSPKSGHDTVSWYQQALGQGPQFIFQYYEEEERQRGNFPDRFSGHQFPNYSSELNVNALLLGDSALYLCASSPKGAPYEQYFGPGTRLTVT.

The rearrangement links TRBV6-5 to TRBJ2-7, with 7 nucleotides matching TRBD1. Germline values: CDR1 MNHEY, CDR2 SVGAGI. The CDR3 spans 14 residues. After removal of 2 bases from V and 1 base from J, the junction contained 2 bases not matched to a gene. As DNA, the CDR3 is TGTGCCAGCAGTTACAGCAGGGGGTCCTACGAGCAGTACTTC. The encoded protein is CASSYSRGSYEQYF.

The chain joins TRBV7-9 to TRBJ2-7; no clear D. V was cut by 2 bases and J by 3 bases, with 8 bases left in between. This CDR3 region has 13 residues. CDR1 is SEHNR and CDR2 is FQNEAQ in the germline V gene (reference sequence). DNA for the CDR3: TGTGCCAGCAGCTTATCCCCAATCTACGAGCAGTACTTC. The encoded protein is CASSLSPIYEQYF.

The chain uses TRBV19 and TRBJ2-4; TRBD2 matches 8 bases. CDR1 and CDR2 (germline): LNHDA, SQIVND (reference sequence). There are 15 residues in the CDR3. V dropped 3 bases and J dropped 3; count of bases not matched to a gene: 4. As DNA, the CDR3 is TGTGCCAGTAGTATCTTAAGCGGGAGCAAAAACATTCAGTACTTC. It encodes CASSILSGSKNIQYF.

This clone was seen just once. The rearrangement joins TRBV30 to TRBJ2-1; 9 bases are a match to TRBD1. CDR1 is GTSNPN, CDR2 SVGIG, per germline (reference sequence). V gave up 4 bases and J gave up 9 bases; unmatched junction bases: 1. The CDR3 totals 11 residues. The CDR3 loop is CAWKTGGEQFF. The CDR3 coding sequence is TGTGCCTGGAAGACAGGGGGTGAGCAGTTCTTC.

The gene calls are TRBV4-2 and TRBJ2-7; 10 nucleotides line up with TRBD1. The CDR3 has 17 residues. Unmatched junction bases numbered 12, after V lost 4 bases and J lost 3 bases. Germline V gene data show CDR1 as LGHNA and CDR2 as YNFKEQ. CDR3 loop: CASSPTGQGYRDYEQYF. In DNA form, the CDR3 reads TGTGCCAGCAGCCCAACGGGACAGGGGTACCGTGACTACGAGCAGTACTTC.

The chain employs TRBV7-9 and TRBJ2-7; 9 nucleotides line up with TRBD1. This CDR3 has 14 amino acids. CDR1 is SEHNR, CDR2 FQNEAQ, per germline (reference sequence). V lost 2 bases and J lost 3; bases outside the gene matches: 2. Here the CDR3 DNA reads TGTGCCAGCAGCTTATTGGACAGGGGCTACGAGCAGTACTTC. Translating gives CASSLLDRGYEQYF.

The CDR3, as DNA: TGTGCCAGCTCACAAGGTTCCGGGACACATTACAATGAGCAGTTCTTC. Protein sequence: CASSQGSGTHYNEQFF. The chain links TRBV18 to TRBJ2-1; a weak D match, TRBD1 (6 bases). Between the trimmed V and J ends, which lost 4 bases and 4 bases, there was a span of 17 bases. This CDR3 is built from 16 residues. The germline CDR1 and CDR2 sequences are KGHSH and LQKENI.

The chain links TRBV2 to TRBJ2-3; TRBD2 matches at 10 bases. V trimming: 7 bases; J trimming: 0 bases; junction bases outside the gene matches: 7. Germline lookup yields CDR1 SNHLY and CDR2 FYNNEI. The length of the CDR3 is 16 residues. CDR3 sequence reads: CASTEALAGSTDTQYF. The CDR3 coding sequence is TGTGCCAGCACCGAGGCACTAGCGGGAAGCACAGATACGCAGTATTTT.

CDR3 in amino acids: CASSPLAGEYEQYF. The CDR3 DNA reads as TGTGCCAGCTCACCTCTAGCGGGAGAATACGAGCAGTACTTC. The J gene is TRBJ2-7, the V gene TRBV18; 10 bases map to TRBD2. Germline lookup yields CDR1 KGHSH and CDR2 LQKENI. The J segment lost 4 bases and the V segment lost 3 bases, leaving 3 bases of the junction unmatched. The CDR3 consists of 14 residues.

The chain uses TRBV19 and TRBJ2-2, with D tentatively TRBD1 (5 bases). This CDR3 contains 12 residues. V lost 7 bases to trimming and J lost 3 bases, with 6 bases between them. Germline values: CDR1 LNHDA, CDR2 SQIVND (reference sequence). DNA of the CDR3: TGTGCCAGTAAGGGGTACACCGGGGAGCTGTTTTTT. It encodes CASKGYTGELFF.

The gene calls are TRBV6-5 and TRBJ1-5, with a possible D match to TRBD1 (5 bases). The CDR3 covers 15 residues. The V end was cut by 6 bases, the J end by 1 base, with 13 bases between. CDR1 and CDR2 from the germline V gene are MNHEY and SVGAGI. The CDR3 here is CASRPNRGSNQPQHF. In DNA form, the CDR3 reads TGTGCCAGCAGGCCTAACCGGGGGAGCAATCAGCCCCAGCATTTT.

The chain combines TRBV5-1 with TRBJ2-1, with TRBD1 identical over 9 bases. In germline, CDR1 is SGHRS, CDR2 YFSETQ. The V gene end was trimmed by 3 bases and the J gene end by 6 bases; junction bases not matched to a gene: 4. There are 14 residues in the CDR3. The CDR3 bases are TGCGCCAGCAGCTGGGCGACAGGGGGCAATGAGCAGTTCTTC. The encoded protein is CASSWATGGNEQFF.

V usage is TRBV5-1 and J usage is TRBJ2-7; TRBD1 agrees at 7 bases. Germline V CDR1 and CDR2: SGHRS, YFSETQ. This CDR3 has 16 residues. The ends lost 1 base at V and 5 bases at J; junction bases unmatched: 12. The DNA for the CDR3 is TGCGCCAGCAGCTTGCCCAGGGACAGAAACCTAAACGAGCAGTACTTC. Translating it yields CASSLPRDRNLNEQYF.

This clone appeared once. The CDR3 bases are TGTGCCAGCAGCATTAGCGGGAGGGCCGGGGAGCAGTTCTTC. Translating gives CASSISGRAGEQFF. The V gene is TRBV7-2, the J gene TRBJ2-1; TRBD2 agrees at 11 bases. With 5 bases clipped from V and 10 bases from J, the junction kept 7 bases outside the gene matches. Germline assignment: CDR1 SGHTA and CDR2 FQGNSA. The CDR3 contains 14 residues.

This sequence joins TRBV9 and TRBJ2-1, with 9 bases identical to TRBD2. After removal of 0 bases from V and 4 bases from J, the junction contained 8 bases not matched to a gene. The CDR3 consists of 17 residues. CDR1 and CDR2 (germline): SGDLS, YYNGEE. This CDR3 is CASSVEPTTSGYNEQFF. Here the CDR3 DNA reads TGTGCCAGCAGCGTAGAGCCAACGACTAGCGGATACAATGAGCAGTTCTTC.

The chain combines TRBV6-1 with TRBJ2-7; TRBD1 agrees at 7 bases. V dropped 11 bases and J dropped 1; count of bases not matched to a gene: 8. The CDR3 is 13 amino acids. CDR1 is MNHNS, CDR2 SASEGT, per germline. The CDR3 spells CASRQGLSYEQYF. CDR3 nucleotides: TGTGCCTCTCGACAGGGTCTTTCCTACGAGCAGTACTTC.

The V call is TRBV2, the J call TRBJ2-7, with 8 nucleotides matching TRBD2. The CDR3 loop spans 15 amino acids. The trim removed 2 bases at V and 2 bases at J, leaving 5 bases unmatched. The V gene's germline CDR1 is SNHLY and CDR2 FYNNEI. The CDR3 bases are TGTGCCAGCAGTGAAAGTAGCGGGGTCACCTACGAGCAGTACTTC. Encoded protein: CASSESSGVTYEQYF.

The chain is built from TRBV27 and TRBJ1-2; perhaps TRBD1 as D (6 bases). The V end lost 3 bases, the J end lost 4 bases, and 12 bases lay between the germline ends. The CDR3 runs 14 residues. From germline, CDR1 is MNHEY and CDR2 SMNVEV (reference sequence). The CDR3 reads CASSLAGGGYGYTF. The CDR3 region has the DNA TGTGCCAGCAGTTTGGCGGGGGGCGGCTATGGCTACACCTTC.

J is TRBJ2-5 and V is TRBV9, with 12 bases matching TRBD1. The CDR3 spans 16 residues. With V trimmed by 2 bases and J by 1 base, 3 bases remained unmatched. Germline values: CDR1 SGDLS, CDR2 YYNGEE. CDR3 nucleotides: TGTGCCAGCAGCGTCCGGGACAGGGGGCTCCAAGAGACCCAGTACTTC. Translated: CASSVRDRGLQETQYF. Combining the CDR3 with reference TRBV9 and TRBJ2-5 gives the whole variable domain DSGVTQTPKHLITATGQRVTLRCSPRSGDLSVYWYQQSLDQGLQFLIQYYNGEERAKGNILERFSAQQFPDLHSELNLSSLELGDSALYFCASSVRDRGLQETQYFGPGTRLLVL.